Each of the 11 T cell receptor beta chains below was sequenced from the same sample in a study of T-cell reconstitution after alpha-beta-depleted transplantation in children. It was with unique molecular identifiers that the TCRbeta library was prepared. TCRdb itself ran the PCR reads through MiXCR, one entry per CDR3 protein. The sample records approximately 1,000,000 distinct CDR3 sequences, about 29% being singletons. The sequences come from PBMCs, mostly from graft donor cells, collected 360 days after TCRalphabeta/CD19-depleted stem cell transplant. These receptors were taken from a boy under two years old who had a stem cell transplant for SCID, so the T cells may come from the graft donor.

The chain uses TRBV20-1 and TRBJ2-3, with D perhaps TRBD1 (6 bases). This CDR3 comprises 13 residues. Looked up from germline, CDR1 is DFQATT and CDR2 is SNEGSKA (reference sequence). Trimming cost V 6 bases and J 4 bases, with 14 bases left between them. Here the CDR3 reads CSADNREPDTQYF. DNA of the CDR3: TGCAGTGCGGATAACAGGGAGCCAGATACGCAGTATTTT.

J is TRBJ2-7 and V is TRBV12-3 or TRBV12-4; no clear D. Trimming took 3 bases from V and 2 from J, leaving 11 bases between them. The CDR3 consists of 14 residues. The CDR3 region is CASSLERIAYEQYF. The CDR3 nucleotides read TGTGCCAGCAGTTTGGAGCGTATAGCCTACGAGCAGTACTTC.

This rearrangement joins TRBV4-1 to TRBJ2-5; 7 positions match TRBD2. The CDR3 contains 15 residues. Looked up from germline, CDR1 is MGHRA and CDR2 is YSYEKL. The junction had 3 bases not matched to a gene; V was cut back by 0 bases and J by 2 bases. As DNA, the CDR3 is TGCGCCAGCAGCCAAGATCGGGGGGTTCAAGAGACCCAGTACTTC. The encoded protein is CASSQDRGVQETQYF.

The J gene is TRBJ2-5, the V gene TRBV11-2; 9 nucleotides align to TRBD1. J was trimmed by 2 bases and V by 4 bases; bases with no gene match: 14. Germline V lookup: CDR1 SGHAT, CDR2 FQNNGV. The CDR3 extends over 18 amino acids. CDR3: CASSWRGVWTGVQETQYF. The CDR3 DNA is TGTGCCAGCAGCTGGAGAGGTGTCTGGACAGGGGTACAAGAGACCCAGTACTTC.

J is TRBJ2-7 and V is TRBV20-1; D unclear. This CDR3 contains 12 residues. V was shortened by 3 bases and J by 0 bases, with 6 bases between the two germline ends. CDR1 is DFQATT, CDR2 SNEGSKA, per germline (reference sequence). The CDR3 region has the DNA TGCAGTGCTAGTTTAAGCTCCTACGAGCAGTACTTC. Translation gives CSASLSSYEQYF.

The CDR3 reads CASSAGQSYNEQFF. The CDR3 DNA reads as TGCGCCAGCAGCGCGGGGCAAAGCTACAATGAGCAGTTCTTC. The V call is TRBV5-1, the J call TRBJ2-1; D might be TRBD2 (6 bases). The CDR3 spans 14 residues. Between the trimmed V and J ends, which lost 4 bases and 3 bases, there was a span of 11 bases. Per the germline V gene, CDR1 is SGHRS and CDR2 is YFSETQ.

This clonotype was observed a single time. The V call is TRBV11-2, the J call TRBJ2-1; 7 positions agree with TRBD1. CDR3 length: 18 amino acids. The trim removed 8 bases at V and 1 base at J, leaving 17 bases unmatched. CDR1 is SGHAT, CDR2 FQNNGV, per germline. CDR3 amino acids: CASAKGQSLKGSYNEQFF. In DNA form, the CDR3 reads TGTGCCAGCGCCAAGGGACAGTCCCTCAAGGGGTCCTACAATGAGCAGTTCTTC.

The sample holds one count of this clonotype. This chain links TRBV2 with TRBJ1-1; no firm D call. CDR3 size: 14 residues. Germline values: CDR1 SNHLY, CDR2 FYNNEI. V was cut by 0 bases and J by 7 bases, with 12 bases left in between. The CDR3 nucleotides are TGTGCCAGCAGTGAAGCGTCGGTAACTGTTGAAGCTTTCTTT. Its translation is CASSEASVTVEAFF.

The chain employs TRBV5-1 and TRBJ1-6, with D unclear. Germline V gives CDR1 SGHRS, CDR2 YFSETQ. Trimming pared 0 bases from V and 5 bases from J, leaving 6 bases between. There are 14 residues in the CDR3. Here the CDR3 reads CASSLGVDNSPLHF. CDR3 coding DNA: TGCGCCAGCAGCTTGGGGGTCGATAATTCACCCCTCCACTTT.

The chain couples TRBV18 to TRBJ1-5, with TRBD1 as a possible D gene (5 bases). CDR1 is KGHSH, CDR2 LQKENI, per germline. V shed 3 bases and J shed 5 bases, with 17 bases lying between them. This CDR3 has 16 amino acids. As DNA, the CDR3 is TGTGCCAGCTCACCCCAACCCGGGACCGTGTATCAGCCCCAGCATTTT. Translated, it gives CASSPQPGTVYQPQHF.

V is TRBV29-1 and J is TRBJ2-5; no clear D. Trimming left V 0 bases short and J 5 bases short, with 13 bases between. The CDR3 has 14 residues. Germline values: CDR1 SQVTM, CDR2 ANQGSEA. CDR3 region: CSVEDQGWRETQYF. In DNA, the CDR3 is TGCAGCGTTGAAGATCAAGGCTGGCGGGAGACCCAGTACTTC.